This is a list of T cell receptor beta chains from one sample in a study of blood T cell repertoires in COVID-19. The method was immunoSEQ multiplex PCR; TCRdb's version includes in-frame clones alone and lacks a portion of them. This sample has 90,000 to 120,000 clones, with about three quarters found just once. The specimen was peripheral blood. These receptors originate from a man between 65 and 85 years old with acute or convalescent COVID-19. CDR3s include the opening cysteine and the closing phenylalanine or tryptophan. A D gene is named only where the DNA matches it firmly. Clone sizes are given selectively: once, few, many, or a class where the clone is expanded.

d_call j_call clone_size v_call cdr3_nt cdr3_aa
TRBD1 TRBJ1-5 . TRBV3-1/TRBV3-2 TGTGCCAGCAGCCCCGGACAGGGGTGGGGTCAGCCCCAGCATTTT CASSPGQGWGQPQHF
. TRBJ1-6 . TRBV18 TGTGCCAGCTCACCAGAGGCCGCCCCTAATTCACCCCTCCACTTT CASSPEAAPNSPLHF
. TRBJ2-2 . TRBV5-5 TGTGCCAGCAGCTTGGGAGGCGGTGCGAACACCGGGGAGCTGTTTTTT CASSLGGGANTGELFF
TRBD2 TRBJ2-1 once TRBV9 TGTGCCAGCAGCCCCTCCCCCGGCAGCGGGGGGGCGTACTACAATGAGCAGTTCTTC CASSPSPGSGGAYYNEQFF
. TRBJ1-1 . TRBV11-1 TGTGCCAGCAGGGCACCATGGGCGACAGTGAACACTGAAGCTTTCTTT CASRAPWATVNTEAFF
TRBD1 TRBJ1-6 . TRBV18 TGTGCCAGCTCACCGACAGGGACCTATAATTCACCCCTCCACTTT CASSPTGTYNSPLHF
. TRBJ2-7 . TRBV3-1/TRBV3-2 TGTGCCAGCAGCCAAAACGGCGGATCCTACGAGCAGTACTTC CASSQNGGSYEQYF
TRBD1 TRBJ2-7 once TRBV5-1 TGCGCCAGCAGCTTGGCCACAGGGGTCGAGCAGTACTTC CASSLATGVEQYF
. TRBJ2-2 . TRBV6-2/TRBV6-3 TGTGCCAGCAGTTATCTAAAGGGGACATTGGGGGAGCTGTTTTTT CASSYLKGTLGELFF
TRBD1 TRBJ1-1 . TRBV9 TGTGCCAGCAGCCCTAGGGGACAGGATGGGGGAAAATTTGTGAATGGTGAAGCTTTCTTT CASSPRGQDGGKFVNGEAFF
. TRBJ1-2 . TRBV6-2/TRBV6-3 TGTGCCAGCAGTGAGGTCGGACTTTATGGCTACACCTTC CASSEVGLYGYTF
TRBD1 TRBJ1-1 few TRBV12-5 TGTGCTAGTGGTCCCGGGACAGGGGTGAACACTGAAGCTTTCTTT CASGPGTGVNTEAFF
TRBD1 TRBJ1-1 few TRBV5-6 TGTGCCAGCAGCTCTGGGACAGCTAAAGCTTTCTTT CASSSGTAKAFF
TRBD1 TRBJ1-1 . TRBV29-1 TGCAGCGCACCGGGACAGGGGGCCGGCACTGAAGCTTTCTTT CSAPGQGAGTEAFF
. TRBJ1-4 . TRBV3-1/TRBV3-2 TGTGCCAGCAGTCAACAGGTACGGGAAAAACTGTTTTTT CASSQQVREKLFF
TRBD1 TRBJ2-7 . TRBV29-1 TGCAGCGTGGGAAGACAGGGCGCCTACGAGCAGTACTTC CSVGRQGAYEQYF
. TRBJ2-5 once TRBV7-2 TGTGCCAGCAGCTTAGACACAGGGCGTTGGGAGACCCAGTACTTC CASSLDTGRWETQYF
. TRBJ2-3 . TRBV24-1 TGTGCCACCAGCGAGGGTCCGTCCCTAGATACGCAGTATTTT CATSEGPSLDTQYF
. TRBJ1-4 once TRBV3-1/TRBV3-2 TGTGCCAGCAGCCCAAATGGACTGGGCGAAAAACTGTTTTTT CASSPNGLGEKLFF
. TRBJ2-2 . TRBV5-5 TGTGCCAGCAGCTTAGGAGGGACCGGGGAGCTGTTTTTT CASSLGGTGELFF
. TRBJ2-1 once TRBV5-4 TGTGCCAGCAGCTTGGCCGGGGTCAATGAGCAGTTCTTC CASSLAGVNEQFF
TRBD1 TRBJ1-4 . TRBV5-6 TGTGCCAGCAGCTTAAAACCGGGACAGGGAGGTGAAAAACTGTTTTTT CASSLKPGQGGEKLFF
. TRBJ1-3 . TRBV19 TGTGCCAGTCGCTCACAGGGACCTGGAAACACCATATATTTT CASRSQGPGNTIYF
. TRBJ1-2 . TRBV14 TGTGCCAGCAGCCAAGGACAAACCTATGGCTACACCTTC CASSQGQTYGYTF
. TRBJ2-4 . TRBV6-5 TGTGCCAGCTGCAGGGATGCCCCTTCCAAAAACATTCAGTACTTC CASCRDAPSKNIQYF
TRBD2 TRBJ2-1 . TRBV5-1 TGCGCCAGCAGCCCGGGGACTAGCGGGGGGGCCGGGAATGAGCAGTTCTTC CASSPGTSGGAGNEQFF
. TRBJ1-4 . TRBV2 TGTGCCAGCAGCCTTCTCTTTTTAGGGGAGGGAGAAAAACTGTTTTTT CASSLLFLGEGEKLFF
. TRBJ2-1 . TRBV18 TGTGCCAGCTCACTAAGACTACTCCTCTACAATGAGCAGTTCTTC CASSLRLLLYNEQFF
. TRBJ2-1 . TRBV6-5 TGTGCCAGCAGTTACAGAGGATTATCGGACAATGAGCAGTTCTTC CASSYRGLSDNEQFF